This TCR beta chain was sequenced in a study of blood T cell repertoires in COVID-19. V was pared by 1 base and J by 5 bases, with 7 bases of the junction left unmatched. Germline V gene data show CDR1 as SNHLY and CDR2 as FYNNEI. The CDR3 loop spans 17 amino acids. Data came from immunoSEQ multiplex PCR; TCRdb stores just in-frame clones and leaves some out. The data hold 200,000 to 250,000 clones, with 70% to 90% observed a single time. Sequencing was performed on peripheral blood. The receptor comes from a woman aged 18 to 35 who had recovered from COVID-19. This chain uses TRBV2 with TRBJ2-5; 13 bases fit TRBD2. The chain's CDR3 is CASSEGTSGGRGETQYF. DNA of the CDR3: TGTGCCAGCAGTGAAGGGACTAGCGGGGGCCGAGGGGAGACCCAGTACTTC.